This is a list of T cell receptor beta chains from one sample in a study of T cell repertoires in cytomegalovirus infection. One entry per CDR3 protein, called by TCRdb with MiXCR from the reads. Among approximately 770,000 distinct CDR3 sequences listed, 29% were seen once. The antigens of these receptors remain unknown. The starting material was cultured CD8+ T cells from PBMCs, obtained from culture after CMV antigen stimulation. These receptors were obtained from a human donor in good health (CMV status not recorded). Some clones in this sample may be carry-over from other donors' samples. Each CDR3 is given with its conserved first and last residue. The order of the fields is CDR3 length, V gene, clone size, D gene, J gene, CDR3 protein, CDR3 DNA. D genes are given only for firm matches. Clone size is shown for a subset of rows, as once, few, many or a class of expanded clone.

cdr3_length: 14; v_call: TRBV27; clone_size: .; d_call: .; j_call: TRBJ2-5; cdr3_aa: CASSLLPSETSQYF; cdr3_nt: TGTGCCAGCAGTTTACTCCCCTCTGAGACCTCCCAGTACTTC
cdr3_length: 17; v_call: TRBV28; clone_size: .; d_call: .; j_call: TRBJ1-4; cdr3_aa: CASSEPTFQGTPEKLFF; cdr3_nt: TGTGCCAGCAGTGAACCGACCTTCCAGGGGACGCCAGAAAAACTGTTTTTT
cdr3_length: 16; v_call: TRBV5-5; clone_size: .; d_call: TRBD1; j_call: TRBJ2-2; cdr3_aa: CASSLARTGAGGELFF; cdr3_nt: TGTGCCAGCAGCTTGGCGAGGACAGGCGCGGGCGGGGAGCTGTTTTTT
cdr3_length: 12; v_call: TRBV12-5; clone_size: few; d_call: .; j_call: TRBJ2-3; cdr3_aa: CASGLVGDTQYF; cdr3_nt: TGTGCTAGTGGTTTGGTAGGAGATACGCAGTATTTT
cdr3_length: 16; v_call: TRBV6-6; clone_size: few; d_call: .; j_call: TRBJ2-3; cdr3_aa: CASSNDMQSSTDTQYF; cdr3_nt: TGTGCCAGCAGTAATGACATGCAATCTAGCACAGATACGCAGTATTTT
cdr3_length: 17; v_call: TRBV6-1; clone_size: .; d_call: TRBD2; j_call: TRBJ2-7; cdr3_aa: CASSLPRLAGPSYEQYF; cdr3_nt: TGTGCCAGCAGCCTTCCCAGACTAGCGGGCCCCTCCTACGAGCAGTACTTC
cdr3_length: 20; v_call: TRBV27; clone_size: .; d_call: .; j_call: TRBJ1-1; cdr3_aa: CASSLSSTGPIRLGNTEAFF; cdr3_nt: TGTGCCAGCAGTTTATCATCTACAGGTCCAATACGGTTAGGGAACACTGAAGCTTTCTTT
cdr3_length: 15; v_call: TRBV7-6; clone_size: .; d_call: .; j_call: TRBJ1-2; cdr3_aa: CASSLGNAVYYGYTF; cdr3_nt: TGTGCCAGCAGCTTAGGGAACGCTGTCTACTATGGCTACACCTTC
cdr3_length: 16; v_call: TRBV27; clone_size: .; d_call: .; j_call: TRBJ1-4; cdr3_aa: CASSPSKQRVNEKLFF; cdr3_nt: TGTGCCAGCAGTCCCTCTAAACAGAGGGTTAATGAAAAACTGTTTTTT
cdr3_length: 14; v_call: TRBV19; clone_size: few; d_call: .; j_call: TRBJ1-5; cdr3_aa: CASSPAGFWQPQHF; cdr3_nt: TGTGCCAGTAGTCCGGCAGGGTTCTGGCAGCCCCAGCATTTT
cdr3_length: 17; v_call: TRBV4-1; clone_size: .; d_call: TRBD2; j_call: TRBJ2-3; cdr3_aa: CASSPTSGWASTDTQYF; cdr3_nt: TGCGCCAGCAGCCCGACTAGCGGGTGGGCTAGCACAGATACGCAGTATTTT
cdr3_length: 15; v_call: TRBV7-7; clone_size: few; d_call: TRBD1; j_call: TRBJ1-2; cdr3_aa: CASSPLDRSSGGYTF; cdr3_nt: TGTGCTAGCAGCCCCTTGGACAGGTCCTCTGGCGGCTACACCTTC
cdr3_length: 16; v_call: TRBV5-4; clone_size: .; d_call: TRBD2; j_call: TRBJ2-3; cdr3_aa: CASSLAGGGHTDTQYF; cdr3_nt: TGTGCCAGCAGCTTGGCCGGGGGGGGGCACACAGATACGCAGTATTTT
cdr3_length: 10; v_call: TRBV20-1; clone_size: .; d_call: .; j_call: TRBJ1-2; cdr3_aa: CSAWGAGYTF; cdr3_nt: TGCAGTGCATGGGGCGCAGGCTACACCTTC
cdr3_length: 15; v_call: TRBV6-5; clone_size: .; d_call: TRBD1; j_call: TRBJ1-2; cdr3_aa: CASSSDRVANYGYTF; cdr3_nt: TGTGCCAGCAGCTCCGACAGGGTAGCTAACTATGGCTACACCTTC
cdr3_length: 15; v_call: TRBV12-3/TRBV12-4; clone_size: .; d_call: .; j_call: TRBJ2-1; cdr3_aa: CASSSGTTSGNEQFF; cdr3_nt: TGTGCCAGCAGTTCCGGGACAACGTCCGGCAATGAGCAGTTCTTC
cdr3_length: 15; v_call: TRBV27; clone_size: .; d_call: .; j_call: TRBJ2-7; cdr3_aa: CASSFRSPGVYEQYF; cdr3_nt: TGTGCCAGCAGTTTTCGATCCCCAGGGGTCTACGAGCAGTACTTC
cdr3_length: 15; v_call: TRBV7-8; clone_size: few; d_call: .; j_call: TRBJ2-3; cdr3_aa: CASSLFPESTDTQYF; cdr3_nt: TGTGCCAGCAGCTTATTCCCGGAGTCCACAGATACGCAGTATTTT